This T cell receptor beta chain was sequenced for a study of post-analysis software for immune sequencing data. In the study overall: Relapsing-remitting, secondary progressive and progressive-relapsing forms of multiple sclerosis all featured among disease courses.

Study observations and caveats: When patients were compared with controls, roughly five TRBV segments were more frequent, TRBV5-6, TRBV5-1 and TRBV20-1 among them. Multiple sclerosis was associated with a significant reduction in normalized Chao1 diversity relative to controls.

Unique molecular identifiers tagged the TCR beta cDNA libraries. Researchers reported approximately 500,000 cDNA molecules coming from roughly 1 to 10 million T cells. Using its own MiXCR run on the PCR reads, TCRdb lists one record per CDR3 protein. The data show some 800,000 distinct CDR3 sequences, about 45% seen once. As to this clonotype: Its antigen is as yet unknown.

The germline V gene has CDR1 LGHDT and CDR2 YNNKEL (reference sequence). Trimming removed 0 bases from V and 2 bases from J; junction bases left unmatched: 4. This CDR3 is 15 amino acids long. The rearrangement joins TRBV3-1 to TRBJ2-7, with TRBD2 matching over 7 bases. The source is a girl under 18 with multiple sclerosis. The sample was blood. Here the CDR3 reads CASSQERGRAYEQYF. CDR3 coding DNA: TGTGCCAGCAGCCAAGAACGAGGGAGGGCCTACGAGCAGTACTTC.